One and the same sample provided the 23 T cell receptor beta chains below, sequenced in a study of neoadjuvant nivolumab and ipilimumab in lung cancer. Profiled with immunoSEQ multiplex PCR; TCRdb holds only in-frame clones, not every one. The top ten hold approximately 3.6% of the sample, which has about 38,000 clones, roughly 87% seen once. Sequencing used peripheral blood, obtained before neoadjuvant nivolumab, alone or with ipilimumab. Receptors were obtained from an adult with non-small cell lung cancer.

This chain links TRBV4-3 with TRBJ2-5; D uncertain. Germline CDR1 is LGHNA and CDR2 is YSLEER. The CDR3 loop spans 14 amino acids. Trimming shortened V by 3 bases and J by 1 base, and 9 bases separated the two germline ends. Written as DNA, the CDR3 is TGCGCCAGCAGCCAGGGAACTCCCCAAGAGACCCAGTACTTC. Amino acids: CASSQGTPQETQYF.

This chain uses TRBV6-5 with TRBJ2-2; 14 nucleotides match TRBD2. In germline, CDR1 is MNHEY, CDR2 SVGAGI. This CDR3 contains 16 residues. Trimming removed 3 bases from V and 4 bases from J; junction bases left unmatched: 1. The CDR3 nucleotides read TGTGCCAGCAGTTATGGGACTAGCGGGAGCACCGGGGAGCTGTTTTTT. It specifies CASSYGTSGSTGELFF.

The rearrangement uses TRBV27 and TRBJ2-7; D possibly corresponds to TRBD1 (6 bases). The CDR3 runs to 13 residues. Trimming removed 3 bases at V and 7 bases at J, with 13 bases between. Per the germline V gene, CDR1 is MNHEY and CDR2 is SMNVEV (reference sequence). CDR3 residues: CASSFNRAGEQYF. CDR3 sequence (DNA): TGTGCCAGCAGTTTCAACAGGGCCGGTGAGCAGTACTTC.

The J gene is TRBJ2-7, the V gene TRBV4-1, with D possibly matching TRBD2 (6 bases). Germline CDR1 is MGHRA and CDR2 is YSYEKL. The CDR3 is 15 amino acids. The V gene lost 0 bases and the J gene lost 4 bases, with 13 bases spanning the gap. CDR3 protein: CASSQDSGVGYEQYF. The CDR3 nucleotides read TGCGCCAGCAGCCAAGACTCGGGAGTGGGATACGAGCAGTACTTC.

The V gene is TRBV5-4, the J gene TRBJ2-1; D is ambiguous. The CDR3 length is 15 residues. The ends were cut back, 0 bases at V and 0 bases at J, with 7 bases in the middle. Germline-derived CDR1 and CDR2 are SGHNT and YYREEE (reference sequence). The CDR3 spells CASSLVAVSYNEQFF. The CDR3, as DNA: TGTGCCAGCAGCTTGGTAGCCGTCTCCTACAATGAGCAGTTCTTC.

V gene TRBV7-2 combines with J gene TRBJ2-5; the match to TRBD2 covers 9 bases. CDR3 length equals 15 residues. CDR1 SGHTA and CDR2 FQGNSA come from the germline V gene. J was trimmed by 1 base and V by 5 bases; bases with no gene match: 5. This CDR3 is CASSPQTSGQETQYF. CDR3 sequence (DNA): TGTGCCAGCAGCCCCCAGACTAGCGGCCAAGAGACCCAGTACTTC.

This clone turned up a few times. The chain joins TRBV6-5 to TRBJ1-2; possible D gene TRBD1, 5 bases. Trimming removed 7 bases from V and 4 bases from J, with 19 bases in between. This CDR3 spans 15 amino acids. Germline V gives CDR1 MNHEY, CDR2 SVGAGI. The CDR3 nucleotides read TGTGCCAGCATGGGGACCGAGTTTTTTGGCTATGGCTACACCTTC. Protein product: CASMGTEFFGYGYTF.

The chain carries TRBV7-2 and TRBJ2-7; TRBD2 matches at 7 bases. The V gene's germline CDR1 is SGHTA and CDR2 FQGNSA. V was pared by 4 bases and J by 0 bases, with 9 bases of the junction left unmatched. The CDR3 consists of 16 residues. CDR3 loop: CASSYDTSASSYEQYF. Here the CDR3 DNA reads TGTGCCAGCAGCTACGACACTAGCGCCTCCTCCTACGAGCAGTACTTC.

V usage is TRBV7-9 and J usage is TRBJ2-4; 7 bases agree with TRBD2. The CDR3 runs 15 residues. V lost 2 bases to trimming and J lost 2 bases; unmatched junction nucleotides: 3. Germline V CDR1 and CDR2: SEHNR, FQNEAQ (reference sequence). In nucleotides, the CDR3 is TGTGCCAGCAGCTTAAGCGGGGATCCCAAAAACATTCAGTACTTC. Translation gives CASSLSGDPKNIQYF.

The V call is TRBV7-2, the J call TRBJ2-1; TRBD2 aligns across 7 bases. V dropped 4 bases and J dropped 1; count of bases not matched to a gene: 7. Germline values: CDR1 SGHTA, CDR2 FQGNSA. The CDR3 consists of 16 residues. The DNA of the CDR3 is TGTGCCAGCAGCTCACTAGCGAGGGTGTCCTACAATGAGCAGTTCTTC. Translated: CASSSLARVSYNEQFF. The whole variable domain, remainder taken from reference TRBV7-2 and TRBJ2-1, is GAGVSQSPSNKVTEKGKDVELRCDPISGHTALYWYRQSLGQGLEFLIYFQGNSAPDKSGLPSDRFSAERTGGSVSTLTIQRTQQEDSAVYLCASSSLARVSYNEQFFGPGTRLTVL.

V and J are TRBV7-2 and TRBJ2-2; D is possibly TRBD1 (5 bases). Germline V gene data show CDR1 as SGHTA and CDR2 as FQGNSA. CDR3 length: 14 amino acids. V lost 5 bases to trimming and J lost 0 bases, with 7 bases between them. CDR3 protein: CASSQGANTGELFF. Here the CDR3 DNA reads TGTGCCAGCAGCCAAGGGGCGAACACCGGGGAGCTGTTTTTT.

V and J are TRBV5-1 and TRBJ2-1; 10 nucleotides align to TRBD1. Germline V CDR1 and CDR2: SGHRS, YFSETQ. Unmatched junction bases numbered 5, after V lost 4 bases and J lost 7 bases. This CDR3 contains 14 residues. The chain's CDR3 is CASSLGQGGNEQFF. The CDR3 DNA reads as TGCGCCAGCAGCCTCGGACAGGGGGGGAATGAGCAGTTCTTC. The full variable domain, in which reference TRBV5-1 and TRBJ2-1 provide the parts outside the CDR3, is KAGVTQTPRYLIKTRGQQVTLSCSPISGHRSVSWYQQTPGQGLQFLFEYFSETQRNKGNFPGRFSGRQFSNSRSEMNVSTLELGDSALYLCASSLGQGGNEQFFGPGTRLTVL.

The rearrangement uses TRBV6-5 and TRBJ2-7; 8 nucleotides line up with TRBD1. V lost 6 bases to trimming and J lost 3 bases; unmatched junction nucleotides: 10. Germline assignment: CDR1 MNHEY and CDR2 SVGAGI. The CDR3 length is 15 residues. This chain's CDR3 is CASSPRGTGRYEQYF. The CDR3 nucleotides are TGTGCCAGCAGCCCGAGGGGGACAGGTCGCTACGAGCAGTACTTC.

The chain recombines TRBV28 with TRBJ2-5; 11 bases are a match to TRBD1. The V gene end was trimmed by 4 bases and the J gene end by 3 bases; junction bases not matched to a gene: 7. Germline CDR1 MDHEN, CDR2 SYDVKM. The length of the CDR3 is 16 residues. CDR3 residues: CASSSPGQGVKETQYF. CDR3 DNA sequence: TGTGCCAGCAGTTCACCGGGACAGGGGGTGAAAGAGACCCAGTACTTC.

V is TRBV14 and J is TRBJ2-3; D gene unclear. Trimming stripped 2 bases from V and 5 bases from J, with 14 bases between. Germline V gives CDR1 SGHDN, CDR2 FVKESK. The CDR3 sequence is 15 residues long. The CDR3 is CASSQPGSTIDTQYF. CDR3 in DNA: TGTGCCAGCAGCCAACCGGGTTCTACGATAGATACGCAGTATTTT.

The sample holds one count of this clone. This rearrangement joins TRBV5-1 to TRBJ2-5; D gene uncertain. The germline V and J ends were trimmed by 4 bases and 1 base, with 14 bases remaining between them. This CDR3 contains 15 residues. Germline CDR1 reads SGHRS; CDR2 reads YFSETQ. The CDR3 coding sequence is TGCGCCAGCAGCCCCTCTGGGGTAACCCAAGAGACCCAGTACTTC. Protein product: CASSPSGVTQETQYF.

This chain connects TRBV5-1 to TRBJ2-7; D is possibly TRBD1 or TRBD2 (5 bases each). Trimming took 0 bases from V and 3 from J, leaving 10 bases between them. This CDR3 is 14 amino acids long. Germline CDR1 reads SGHRS; CDR2 reads YFSETQ. The CDR3 spells CASSLGGSYYEQYF. Written as DNA, the CDR3 is TGCGCCAGCAGCTTGGGGGGGTCGTACTACGAGCAGTACTTC.

The chain has TRBV18 and TRBJ2-2; D call uncertain. This CDR3 region has 17 residues. Germline V CDR1 and CDR2: KGHSH, LQKENI. Trimming removed 0 bases at V and 4 bases at J, with 15 bases between. The CDR3 coding sequence is TGTGCCAGCTCACCACCCGGGCAACACCCCCTCACCGGGGAGCTGTTTTTT. Protein: CASSPPGQHPLTGELFF.

This chain joins TRBV14 and TRBJ2-7; 8 bases match TRBD1. In germline, CDR1 is SGHDN, CDR2 FVKESK. V lost 2 bases to trimming and J lost 4 bases; unmatched junction nucleotides: 7. The CDR3 consists of 15 residues. CDR3 protein: CASSQIGQGRYEQYF. In DNA, the CDR3 is TGTGCCAGCAGCCAAATTGGACAGGGAAGGTACGAGCAGTACTTC. The full variable domain, rest sourced from reference TRBV14 and TRBJ2-7, is EAGVTQFPSHSVIEKGQTVTLRCDPISGHDNLYWYRRVMGKEIKFLLHFVKESKQDESGMPNNRFLAERTGGTYSTLKVQPAELEDSGVYFCASSQIGQGRYEQYFGPGTRLTVT.

CDR3 in amino acids: CASSLRSTDTQYF. The CDR3 nucleotides are TGTGCCAGCAGCTTGAGGAGCACAGATACGCAGTATTTT. The chain carries TRBV5-6 and TRBJ2-3; unclear D gene. This CDR3 comprises 13 residues. Trimming left V 1 base short and J 0 bases short, with 3 bases between. Per germline, CDR1 SGHDT and CDR2 YYEEEE.

This sequence joins TRBV4-1 and TRBJ2-1; D tentatively fits TRBD1 or TRBD2 (6 bases each). Germline-derived CDR1 and CDR2 are MGHRA and YSYEKL. V was clipped by 3 bases and J by 9 bases, with 15 bases between them. The CDR3 covers 14 residues. In DNA form, the CDR3 reads TGCGCCAGCAGCCAGGTTACGGGGGCAGGTGAGCAGTTCTTC. Translated: CASSQVTGAGEQFF.

The chain joins TRBV7-9 to TRBJ1-5; D may be TRBD1 (6 bases). Germline loops: CDR1 SEHNR, CDR2 FQNEAQ (reference sequence). The ends were cut back, 1 base at V and 2 bases at J, with 12 bases in the middle. CDR3 length equals 16 residues. The CDR3: CASSLEGGLGNQPQHF. The CDR3 DNA reads TGTGCCAGCAGCTTAGAGGGGGGGTTAGGCAATCAGCCCCAGCATTTT.

The CDR3 DNA reads as TGTGCCAGCAGTTCTGGCGGCCGTCGGGATGCCTACACCTTC. It codes for CASSSGGRRDAYTF. The chain carries TRBV28 and TRBJ1-2; D is ambiguous. The V end was cut by 4 bases, the J end by 10 bases, with 19 bases between. CDR3 length equals 14 residues. Looked up from germline, CDR1 is MDHEN and CDR2 is SYDVKM.